This TCR beta chain was sequenced during a study of beta chain features in type 1 diabetes (dated 2018 in TCRdb). Turning to the overall study: No differences in mean age, gender distribution, total cell number or subset yield were found between patients and healthy donors. Naive and central memory subsets were obtained from all 30 or so donors, but regulatory and stem cell-like memory subsets were isolated from only 8 patients and roughly eight healthy donors. A total of around 110,000,000 sorted cells were examined across all samples, and RNA yield correlated strongly with the number of cells per subset. In the study, TCRB repertoires of sorted circulating CD4+ T cell subsets from recently diagnosed type 1 diabetes patients were compared with those of matched healthy donors. General findings and caveats noted by the study authors: The naive, central memory and regulatory TCRB repertoires appeared to resemble one another more closely among patients than among healthy donors. Because cDNA rather than genomic DNA was sequenced, highly expressing activated cells could have been over-represented, although no difference in activation and CD3 levels was found between groups. PCR may preferentially amplify shorter templates, but because patient and control samples were amplified and corrected together, any resulting skew would affect both groups equally. In all four CD4+ subsets, TCRB CDR3 length was moderately but significantly shorter in type 1 diabetes patients. Because the HLA sub-analyses included only small numbers of individuals, any influence of HLA type on TCRB rearrangement was left unresolved. Patients with type 1 diabetes made fewer insertions and deleted more nucleotides at VDJ recombination sites, implying thymic rearrangement abnormalities.

The High Capacity cDNA Reverse Transcription Kit was used to reverse transcribe all of the isolated RNA, meaning that expressed TCRB transcripts were what got sequenced. Naive, central memory and regulatory T cell samples underwent deep immunoSEQ sequencing, averaging around 3.6 million total reads per sample. After sorted cells were lysed in RLT buffer, RNA was extracted with DNase-treated RNeasy Micro or Mini kits, with the choice depending on cell number. Each cell subset was processed separately to prevent cross-contamination, with patient and healthy donor samples processed together. The immunoSEQ multiplex PCR was used to amplify TCRB sequences from cDNA, generating 87-bp fragments that spanned the CDR3 region. Sequencing of the amplicons was done on the Illumina HiSeq platform. For the original study's pipeline: Synthetic template baselines were used to correct PCR bias computationally, reads within Hamming distance 2 were collapsed, and singletons that could not be merged were discarded. Reads were aligned to IMGT to assign V, D and J genes, CDR3 length, and insertions or deletions at six rearrangement sites. Within each subset, clonotype counts were normalized to sorted cell number, after which true diversity and Gini coefficients were computed with the tcR R package. Repertoire sharing was quantified using the overlap coefficient calculated on TCRB nucleotide sequences. Out-of-frame TCRB sequences from naive cells were analyzed as a proxy for the pre-selection repertoire. TCRdb obtained this table from immuneACCESS and retained in-frame rearrangements with V and J assigned. These tables miss some clones; where compared with another copy, unresolved V genes account for less than half of the shortfall, and the remainder is unexplained. The V and J calls and clone size were taken over from that table, and D and trimming were inferred from the DNA. This sample is represented by 600,000 to 700,000 clones; roughly 12% of them were singletons. The ten largest clones add up to roughly 0.12% of the sample.

Each donor gave one peripheral blood draw, averaging roughly 0.11 L, which was collected into heparinised tubes. A BD FACSAria II and a panel including CD45RO, CCR7, CD25, CD127, CD95 and CD27 were used to sort naive, central memory, regulatory and stem cell-like memory CD4+ T cells. Every sorted population had a purity above 95%. Right away, PBMCs were isolated by Lymphoprep density gradient centrifugation and were stained directly, with no culture step. To minimize batch effects, samples were stained and sorted in pairs, one healthy donor with one patient per experiment. This clone was observed a few times. The antigen it binds to is not known. The sample holds no much larger clone one base away, and base qualities are not on file. Taken from cysteine to phenylalanine, the CDR3 has 14 residues. Just the 42-base CDR3 DNA is kept, in frame starting at base 1. As encoded in the germline V gene (reference sequence), CDR1 is SEHNR while CDR2 is FQNEAQ. Between the V and J ends, shortened by 1 base and 4 bases respectively, the junction contains 9 bases.

The rearrangement combines TRBV7-9 with TRBJ2-3; the D gene cannot be resolved beyond TRBD1 or TRBD2, each matching 6 bases. What was sequenced was naive CD4+ T cells from blood. The cell subset or site label, read with the paper, signifies: true naive CD4+ T cells. The TCR comes from a man aged 25 to 45 with type 1 diabetes. CDR3 region: CASSLVGGPDTQYF. The nucleotides are TGTGCCAGCAGCTTAGTTGGGGGGCCAGATACGCAGTATTTT.